One T cell receptor beta chain is described in this entry. This sample was taken from a study of OX40 agonist ivuxolimab in advanced cancers. Study at large: Dose-escalation cases comprised hepatocellular carcinoma, melanoma, renal cell or head and neck cancer. With a range of roughly 23 to 85, age averaged roughly 60 years, and 75% to 90% were male. Previous treatment with anti-PD-1, anti-PD-L1 or anti-CTLA-4 therapy was allowed; 35% to 50% had received some.

Trimming took 5 bases from V and 1 from J; bases not matched to a gene: 2. The CDR3 has 14 residues. In germline, CDR1 is LNHDA, CDR2 SQIVND (reference sequence). Here immunoSEQ multiplex PCR was the method, and the copy in TCRdb shows in-frame clones only, minus some. The repertoire holds tens of thousands of clones, with around 86% as singletons. Baseline was the first blood sampling point, followed by cycle 4 day 1 and cycle 7 day 1. Specimen: CD4+ or CD8+ T cells sorted from blood, collected in a trial of the OX40 agonist ivuxolimab. This sequence joins TRBV19 and TRBJ2-4; TRBD1 aligns across 7 bases. This sequence originates from an adult with an advanced solid tumor such as melanoma, head and neck, liver or kidney cancer. This chain's CDR3 is CASSVTGAKNIQYF. The CDR3 nucleotides are TGTGCCAGTAGTGTGACAGGGGCCAAAAACATTCAGTACTTC.